This T cell receptor (beta chain) was sequenced for a study of blood T cell repertoires in COVID-19. Study context: Collection of acute and convalescent COVID-19 samples took place in the United States, Italy and Spain. PBMCs, B-cell-depleted T cells, or T cells provided the cDNA or gDNA that made up the material.

Trimming cost V 7 bases and J 1 base; bases outside gene matches: 7. From germline, CDR1 is LNHDA and CDR2 SQIVND (reference sequence). The CDR3 totals 15 residues. The assay was immunoSEQ multiplex PCR, and TCRdb's table has in-frame clones only and misses some. Of hundreds of thousands of clones in the sample, approximately 77% were seen once. This clone was found once. The specimen was peripheral blood. The V call is TRBV19, the J call TRBJ1-5; 7 nucleotides align to TRBD1. This TCR came from a woman older than 75 with acute or convalescent COVID-19. CDR3 in amino acids: CASTMTGRSNQPQHF. The CDR3 DNA is TGTGCCAGTACTATGACAGGGCGCAGCAATCAGCCCCAGCATTTT.